This is a list of T cell receptor beta chains from one sample in a study of molecular identifiers for immune sequencing clone quantification. TCRdb re-called the PCR reads through MiXCR, storing one row per CDR3 protein. The sample records approximately 500,000 distinct CDR3 sequences, 20% to 25% being singletons. What was sequenced was naive CD8+ T cells from blood, with Jurkat cell RNA spiked in. The receptors were gathered from a human donor in good health. Some libraries in this study had Jurkat cell RNA spiked in. Both conserved end residues are part of each CDR3. The D gene is left open where the match is weak. The size field is filled for only some rows; it gives once, few, many or a size class.

clone size: few; V gene: TRBV27; J gene: TRBJ2-7; D gene: TRBD2; CDR3 protein: CASSSRAGGYEQYF; CDR3 DNA: TGTGCCAGCAGTTCCCGGGCCGGGGGGTACGAGCAGTACTTC
clone size: many; V gene: TRBV28; J gene: TRBJ2-7; D gene: TRBD2; CDR3 protein: CASSSRLAGALGEQYF; CDR3 DNA: TGTGCCAGCAGTTCTAGACTAGCGGGAGCCCTGGGGGAGCAGTACTTC
clone size: few; V gene: TRBV7-9; J gene: TRBJ2-1; D gene: -; CDR3 protein: CASSSSESYSYNEQFF; CDR3 DNA: TGTGCCAGCAGCTCGAGCGAAAGCTACTCCTACAATGAGCAGTTCTTC
clone size: few; V gene: TRBV27; J gene: TRBJ2-7; D gene: -; CDR3 protein: CASSPDSRAGEQYF; CDR3 DNA: TGTGCCAGCAGTCCGGACTCCAGGGCCGGCGAGCAGTACTTC
clone size: -; V gene: TRBV4-1; J gene: TRBJ1-3; D gene: -; CDR3 protein: CASSPNSGNTIYF; CDR3 DNA: TGCGCCAGCAGCCCAAACTCTGGAAACACCATATATTTT
clone size: many; V gene: TRBV6-2/TRBV6-3; J gene: TRBJ2-7; D gene: TRBD2; CDR3 protein: CASSSRLAGGYEQYF; CDR3 DNA: TGTGCCAGCAGTTCCAGACTAGCGGGAGGATACGAGCAGTACTTC
clone size: -; V gene: TRBV20-1; J gene: TRBJ2-7; D gene: -; CDR3 protein: CSARSFLSSYEQYF; CDR3 DNA: TGCAGTGCTAGAAGCTTCCTGAGCTCCTACGAGCAGTACTTC
clone size: many; V gene: TRBV6-5; J gene: TRBJ2-3; D gene: -; CDR3 protein: CASSPTGSHTDTQYF; CDR3 DNA: TGTGCCAGCAGTCCTACCGGGTCCCACACAGATACGCAGTATTTT
clone size: -; V gene: TRBV9; J gene: TRBJ2-2; D gene: -; CDR3 protein: CASNSGSANTGELFF; CDR3 DNA: TGTGCCAGCAACTCGGGCTCCGCGAACACCGGGGAGCTGTTTTTT
clone size: few; V gene: TRBV6-6; J gene: TRBJ1-4; D gene: -; CDR3 protein: CASSYSFKSMDEKLFF; CDR3 DNA: TGTGCCAGCAGTTACTCGTTTAAATCGATGGACGAAAAACTGTTTTTT
clone size: few; V gene: TRBV5-1; J gene: TRBJ1-1; D gene: -; CDR3 protein: CASSWGGMNTEAFF; CDR3 DNA: TGCGCCAGCAGCTGGGGGGGGATGAACACTGAAGCTTTCTTT
clone size: -; V gene: TRBV4-3; J gene: TRBJ1-3; D gene: TRBD1; CDR3 protein: CASSQDPGTGSGNTIYF; CDR3 DNA: TGCGCCAGCAGCCAAGACCCAGGGACAGGGAGTGGAAACACCATATATTTT